A selection of T cell receptor beta chains follows, all from one sample in a study of OX40 agonist ivuxolimab in advanced cancers. TCRdb's table, derived via immunoSEQ multiplex PCR, lists solely in-frame clones and lacks some. The sample includes tens of thousands of clones, around 90% of them seen just once. The source material was CD4+ or CD8+ T cells sorted from blood, sampled in a trial of the OX40 agonist ivuxolimab. Source of these receptors: an adult with an advanced solid tumor such as melanoma, head and neck, liver or kidney cancer. Both conserved end residues are part of each CDR3. A D gene is named only where the DNA matches it firmly. Some rows have no size entry. The others give once, few or many, or a class for an expanded clone.

TGTGCCAGCACCGGACTCGGAGTTGAAGCTTTCTTT,CASTGLGVEAFF,TRBV6-6,12,TRBJ1-1,-,-
TGTGCCAGCAGCTCAGACTATGGCTACACCTTC,CASSSDYGYTF,TRBV7-8,11,TRBJ1-2,-,few
TGTGCCAGCAGTTTTCTGAGCTCCTATAATTCACCCCTCCACTTT,CASSFLSSYNSPLHF,TRBV27,15,TRBJ1-6,-,-
TGCGCCAGCAGCCTATCAAGGAGTCTCACCGGGGAGCTGTTTTTT,CASSLSRSLTGELFF,TRBV4-3,15,TRBJ2-2,-,-
TGCGCCAGCAGCCCCACAGGGGGCGAGCAGTACTTC,CASSPTGGEQYF,TRBV4-1,12,TRBJ2-7,TRBD1,-
TGTGCCAGCAGCGTACCGGGACTAGCGGGGGGGCGCGAGCAGTACTTC,CASSVPGLAGGREQYF,TRBV5-4,16,TRBJ2-7,TRBD2,-
TGTGCCAGCAGCGTAGTATCAGCGGGGGAACTCACCGGGGAGCTGTTTTTT,CASSVVSAGELTGELFF,TRBV9,17,TRBJ2-2,TRBD2,-
TGTGCCAGCAGTCTGAGTGTTGAGCAGTTCTTC,CASSLSVEQFF,TRBV28,11,TRBJ2-1,-,-
TGTGCCAGCAGTTACTCCACAGCGACACCCCTCCACTTT,CASSYSTATPLHF,TRBV6-5,13,TRBJ1-6,-,few
TGTGCCAGTAGTGGAGTAGCGGGGGGTGGCGGGTCGAAGACCCAGTACTTC,CASSGVAGGGGSKTQYF,TRBV19,17,TRBJ2-5,TRBD2,-
TGTGCCAGCAGTCCCGGGTCCGCAACTAATGAAAAACTGTTTTTT,CASSPGSATNEKLFF,TRBV27,15,TRBJ1-4,-,-
TGTGCCAGCTTGAACACTGAAGCTTTCTTT,CASLNTEAFF,TRBV7-8,10,TRBJ1-1,-,few
TGTGCCAGCAGCCAAGATCTCATGGACAGGGGAACTGAAGCTTTCTTT,CASSQDLMDRGTEAFF,TRBV4-2,16,TRBJ1-1,TRBD1,-
TGCGCCAGCAGCCAAGAAAGCGGGGGGGCCCTCGTTTCAGATACGCAGTATTTT,CASSQESGGALVSDTQYF,TRBV4-3,18,TRBJ2-3,TRBD2,-
TGTGCCAGCAGCTTAGGAGCCTACGAGCAGTACTTC,CASSLGAYEQYF,TRBV7-2,12,TRBJ2-7,-,-
TGTGCCAGCAGCGTGGGGGGCACAGATACGCAGTATTTT,CASSVGGTDTQYF,TRBV9,13,TRBJ2-3,-,-
TGTGCCAGCAGCTTAGTTGGGGGAACAGATACGCAGTATTTT,CASSLVGGTDTQYF,TRBV7-6,14,TRBJ2-3,-,-
TGTGCCAGCAGCCCCCAGCTATGGGGCGAGCAGTACTTC,CASSPQLWGEQYF,TRBV7-9,13,TRBJ2-7,-,once
TGTGCCAGCAGCATAGGACAGGGGGGGTACGAGCAGTACTTC,CASSIGQGGYEQYF,TRBV7-7,14,TRBJ2-7,TRBD1,few
TGTGCCAGCAGTTACGGCCGGGACGGAGCCTACGAGCAGTACTTC,CASSYGRDGAYEQYF,TRBV6-5,15,TRBJ2-7,-,-
TGTGCCAGTAGCATACCCGGACAGGGAAGCAGCGAGCAGTACTTC,CASSIPGQGSSEQYF,TRBV19,15,TRBJ2-7,TRBD1,-
TGTGCCTGGAGTGTCAGGTTTAGCGGGTCCACAGATACGCAGTATTTT,CAWSVRFSGSTDTQYF,TRBV30,16,TRBJ2-3,TRBD2,-
TGTGCCAGTAGTATAGGACAGGGCCACGAGCAGTACTTC,CASSIGQGHEQYF,TRBV19,13,TRBJ2-7,TRBD1,-
TGCGCCAGCAGCCAAGAGGGCCTGGGAAACACCGGGGAGCTGTTTTTT,CASSQEGLGNTGELFF,TRBV4-1,16,TRBJ2-2,-,-
TGTGCCAGCAGTTCGTTGGTGAGCACTGAAGCTTTCTTT,CASSSLVSTEAFF,TRBV6-6,13,TRBJ1-1,-,-
TGTGCCAGCAGCATCGAGGCAGTCTACTATGGCTACACCTTC,CASSIEAVYYGYTF,TRBV7-9,14,TRBJ1-2,-,-
TGTGCCAGCATGGGCCAGGTCGGGTTTAACTATGGCTACACCTTC,CASMGQVGFNYGYTF,TRBV27,15,TRBJ1-2,-,-
TGTGCCAGCAGTTTAGGGTTCGGTCAGCCCCAGCATTTT,CASSLGFGQPQHF,TRBV6-5,13,TRBJ1-5,-,-
TGTGCCAGCAGCCGGGGGACCACAGATACGCAGTATTTT,CASSRGTTDTQYF,TRBV9,13,TRBJ2-3,-,-
TGTGCCAGCAGCCCCCGGGGACTAGCGGGGGTTAATGAGCAGTTCTTC,CASSPRGLAGVNEQFF,TRBV7-9,16,TRBJ2-1,TRBD2,-
TGTGCCAGCAGCGGTTTGGACAGTTCGGGCTATGGCTACACCTTC,CASSGLDSSGYGYTF,TRBV9,15,TRBJ1-2,-,few
TGTGCCTGGGCCCCACCCCTCGGGCCCCAGCATTTT,CAWAPPLGPQHF,TRBV30,12,TRBJ1-5,-,-
TGTGCCAGCAGTTTAATCCTAGCGGGGGCCCTATCCTACAATGAGCAGTTCTTC,CASSLILAGALSYNEQFF,TRBV27,18,TRBJ2-1,TRBD2,-
TGCGCCAGCAGCCAAGCACGGGACAGGGGGGCAGAGACCCAGTACTTC,CASSQARDRGAETQYF,TRBV4-3,16,TRBJ2-5,TRBD1,-
TGTGCCACCAGCAGTCCGGAAGGTACGCAGTATTTT,CATSSPEGTQYF,TRBV15,12,TRBJ2-3,-,-
TGTGCCAGCGTTCACCAGGGTGACCAACCCGGGGAGCTGTTTTTT,CASVHQGDQPGELFF,TRBV28,15,TRBJ2-2,-,-
TGTGCCAGCAGTGCCCTTCGGGACTCTGGAAACACCATATATTTT,CASSALRDSGNTIYF,TRBV9,15,TRBJ1-3,-,medium-sized
TGTGCCAGCAGTGACGGGGGAACCCAGTACTTC,CASSDGGTQYF,TRBV6-4,11,TRBJ2-5,-,-